A selection of T cell receptor beta chains follows, all from one sample in a study of identical twins. MiXCR, run by TCRdb on the 5' RACE reads, gives a single entry per CDR3 protein. This table holds fewer than 250,000 distinct CDR3 sequences, around 9.6% found once. The material sequenced was memory (CD45RO+) T cells sorted from blood. These receptors originate from a woman between 18 and 29 years old in good health. Both conserved end residues are part of each CDR3. Each record gives: CDR3 protein, CDR3 DNA, CDR3 length, D gene, J gene, V gene, clone size. A D gene is named only where the DNA matches it firmly. A row's size may be missing; if present it is once, few, many or a size class.

CDR3 protein: CASSQGPGSGNTIYF
CDR3 DNA: TGTGCCAGCAGCCAGGGACCGGGCTCTGGAAACACCATATATTTT
CDR3 length: 15
D gene: .
J gene: TRBJ1-3
V gene: TRBV7-2
clone size: .

CDR3 protein: CSARPGASYEQYF
CDR3 DNA: TGCAGTGCCAGACCCGGGGCTTCCTACGAGCAGTACTTC
CDR3 length: 13
D gene: .
J gene: TRBJ2-7
V gene: TRBV20-1
clone size: few

CDR3 protein: CASSWGQAYSNQPQHF
CDR3 DNA: TGTGCCAGCAGCTGGGGACAGGCCTATAGCAATCAGCCCCAGCATTTT
CDR3 length: 16
D gene: TRBD1
J gene: TRBJ1-5
V gene: TRBV28
clone size: .

CDR3 protein: CSVEETQYF
CDR3 DNA: TGCAGCGTTGAAGAGACCCAGTACTTC
CDR3 length: 9
D gene: .
J gene: TRBJ2-5
V gene: TRBV29-1
clone size: many

CDR3 protein: CSAPLSSGNYGYTF
CDR3 DNA: TGCAGCGCCCCCTTATCTTCAGGGAACTATGGCTACACCTTC
CDR3 length: 14
D gene: .
J gene: TRBJ1-2
V gene: TRBV29-1
clone size: .

CDR3 protein: CASSVGGADEKLFF
CDR3 DNA: TGTGCCAGCAGCGTTGGAGGGGCGGATGAAAAACTGTTTTTT
CDR3 length: 14
D gene: .
J gene: TRBJ1-4
V gene: TRBV9
clone size: .

CDR3 protein: CASSLNTNEQFF
CDR3 DNA: TGTGCCAGCAGCTTAAATACTAATGAGCAGTTCTTC
CDR3 length: 12
D gene: .
J gene: TRBJ2-1
V gene: TRBV7-8
clone size: .

CDR3 protein: CASTYSGANVLTF
CDR3 DNA: TGTGCCAGCACGTACTCTGGGGCCAACGTCCTGACTTTC
CDR3 length: 13
D gene: .
J gene: TRBJ2-6
V gene: TRBV6-6
clone size: few

CDR3 protein: CASSSYRDSGELFF
CDR3 DNA: TGTGCCAGCAGTTCCTACAGGGACTCCGGGGAGCTGTTTTTT
CDR3 length: 14
D gene: .
J gene: TRBJ2-2
V gene: TRBV12-3/TRBV12-4
clone size: many

CDR3 protein: CASSPALGEQFF
CDR3 DNA: TGTGCCAGCAGTCCCGCGCTGGGCGAGCAGTTCTTC
CDR3 length: 12
D gene: .
J gene: TRBJ2-1
V gene: TRBV27
clone size: many

CDR3 protein: CASSLGDIDNEQFF
CDR3 DNA: TGTGCCAGCAGCTTAGGGGACATAGACAATGAGCAGTTCTTC
CDR3 length: 14
D gene: .
J gene: TRBJ2-1
V gene: TRBV7-2
clone size: .

CDR3 protein: CASSGTSGSLGETQYF
CDR3 DNA: TGTGCCAGTTCCGGGACTAGCGGATCACTAGGGGAGACCCAGTACTTC
CDR3 length: 16
D gene: TRBD2
J gene: TRBJ2-5
V gene: TRBV12-3/TRBV12-4
clone size: few

CDR3 protein: CASSNARAQIKDGYTF
CDR3 DNA: TGTGCCAGTAGTAATGCGCGGGCCCAGATTAAGGATGGCTACACCTTC
CDR3 length: 16
D gene: .
J gene: TRBJ1-2
V gene: TRBV19
clone size: few

CDR3 protein: CATSELGTPSSHEQYF
CDR3 DNA: TGTGCCACCAGTGAACTTGGGACTCCCTCTTCGCACGAGCAGTACTTC
CDR3 length: 16
D gene: .
J gene: TRBJ2-7
V gene: TRBV24-1
clone size: few

CDR3 protein: CASSSGEGGGANVLTF
CDR3 DNA: TGCGCCAGCAGCTCAGGCGAAGGGGGGGGGGCCAACGTCCTGACTTTC
CDR3 length: 16
D gene: .
J gene: TRBJ2-6
V gene: TRBV5-1
clone size: .

CDR3 protein: CASKEVASGNTIYF
CDR3 DNA: TGTGCCAGCAAAGAGGTTGCCTCTGGAAACACCATATATTTT
CDR3 length: 14
D gene: .
J gene: TRBJ1-3
V gene: TRBV11-2
clone size: .

CDR3 protein: CSASRNTPREQYF
CDR3 DNA: TGCAGTGCTAGTAGGAATACTCCGCGAGAGCAGTACTTC
CDR3 length: 13
D gene: .
J gene: TRBJ2-7
V gene: TRBV20-1
clone size: few